This T cell receptor (beta chain) was observed in a study of beta chain features in type 1 diabetes. As every portion of the isolated RNA was reverse transcribed, the sequencing read expressed TCRB transcripts. Sequencing used immunoSEQ multiplex PCR; TCRdb keeps in-frame clones, though not all of them. The sample has about 140,000 clones; over 9.5% are singletons. The CDR3 is 15 amino acids. V lost 1 base to trimming and J lost 4 bases; unmatched junction nucleotides: 3. CDR1 and CDR2 from the germline V gene are KGHSH and LQKENI. The rearrangement uses TRBV18 and TRBJ2-1, with 8 bases fitting TRBD2. This TCR derives from a man younger than 35 in good health. What was sequenced was naive CD4+ T cells from blood. The CDR3 spells CASSPLAGLYNEQFF. The CDR3 DNA reads as TGTGCCAGCTCACCACTAGCGGGGCTTTACAATGAGCAGTTCTTC.